The TCR beta chain described here comes from a study of T cell responses to AZD1222 COVID-19 vaccine. V lost 5 bases, J lost 0 bases, and 6 bases stayed unmatched. From germline, CDR1 is MNHEY and CDR2 SVGAGI. CDR3 length: 15 residues. Here immunoSEQ multiplex PCR was the method, and the copy in TCRdb shows in-frame clones only, minus some. This repertoire shows 75,000 to 100,000 clones, 65% to 90% found once; its top ten account for 6.3%. Material: peripheral blood, obtained on day 0 of AZD1222 vaccination. The chain has TRBV6-5 and TRBJ2-7; TRBD1 matches 8 bases. The sequence came from an adult in good health. Here the CDR3 DNA reads TGTGCCAGCAGTAGGGACAGGAGAAACTCCTACGAGCAGTACTTC. This gives the protein CASSRDRRNSYEQYF.